The 20 T cell receptor beta chains presented below share a single source sample, sequenced in a study of blood T cell repertoires in COVID-19. Profiled with immunoSEQ multiplex PCR; TCRdb holds only in-frame clones, not every one. The data contain 90,000 to 150,000 clones, around 91% of them singletons. Sequenced: peripheral blood. Receptors originate from a man between 65 and 85 years old with active or convalescent COVID-19.

This clone occurred a few times. The CDR3 loop reads CSASIAGTYEQYF. The DNA of the CDR3 is TGCAGTGCTAGTATAGCGGGGACCTACGAGCAGTACTTC. V and J are TRBV20-1 and TRBJ2-7, with 8 positions matching TRBD2. Per the germline V gene, CDR1 is DFQATT and CDR2 is SNEGSKA (reference sequence). The CDR3 runs to 13 residues. The V gene end was trimmed by 3 bases and the J gene end by 2 bases; junction bases not matched to a gene: 3.

The rearrangement links TRBV11-3 to TRBJ2-4; 9 bases map to TRBD1. CDR3 size: 14 residues. After removal of 5 bases from V and 8 bases from J, the junction contained 7 bases not matched to a gene. Germline V gene sequence: CDR1 SGHNT, CDR2 YENEEA. The CDR3 nucleotides read TGTGCCAGCAGCCTCGGACAGGGGCGGGACATTCAGTACTTC. Its translation is CASSLGQGRDIQYF.

This chain links TRBV27 with TRBJ2-3; 9 nucleotides match TRBD2. With 3 bases clipped from V and 0 bases from J, the junction kept 4 bases outside the gene matches. In germline, CDR1 is MNHEY, CDR2 SMNVEV (reference sequence). This CDR3 comprises 16 residues. In DNA form, the CDR3 reads TGTGCCAGCAGTTTTGCTAGCGGGATTAGCACAGATACGCAGTATTTT. Protein product: CASSFASGISTDTQYF.

Remarks on this clone: This sample also contains other DNA sequences that code for the same CDR3. This chain connects TRBV28 to TRBJ1-2, with D tentatively TRBD1 (6 bases). V was shortened by 2 bases and J by 2 bases, with 6 bases between the two germline ends. From germline, CDR1 is MDHEN and CDR2 SYDVKM. The CDR3 has 13 residues. Here the CDR3 DNA reads TGTGCCAGCAGTTTAGGACAGAACTATGGCTACACCTTC. Translated: CASSLGQNYGYTF.

This sequence joins TRBV10-1 and TRBJ1-6, with D unclear. Germline CDR1 is WNHNN and CDR2 is SYGVQD (reference sequence). The CDR3 is 15 amino acids. V lost 2 bases and J 7 bases, leaving 12 bases between the germline ends. The CDR3 region is CASSEPEAVNSPLHF. The CDR3 nucleotides are TGCGCCAGCAGTGAGCCCGAGGCGGTGAATTCACCCCTCCACTTT.

This chain joins TRBV19 and TRBJ2-3, with D possibly matching TRBD2 (6 bases). V lost 1 base to trimming and J lost 2 bases, with 13 bases between them. The CDR3 is made up of 16 amino acids. The germline V gene encodes CDR1 LNHDA and CDR2 SQIVND (reference sequence). The DNA for the CDR3 is TGTGCCAGTAGTATAGCGGGAGATGGGGACACAGATACGCAGTATTTT. Encoded protein: CASSIAGDGDTDTQYF. Based on the CDR3 plus reference TRBV19 and TRBJ2-3, the full variable domain is DGGITQSPKYLFRKEGQNVTLSCEQNLNHDAMYWYRQDPGQGLRLIYYSQIVNDFQKGDIAEGYSVSREKKESFPLTVTSAQKNPTAFYLCASSIAGDGDTDTQYFGPGTRLTVL.

As to this clone: A read error may account for a junction end that differs from germline. J is TRBJ2-7 and V is TRBV28; 10 nucleotides line up with TRBD2. Germline loops: CDR1 MDHEN, CDR2 SYDVKM. The CDR3 spans 13 residues. The CDR3 spells CASGLLAGFEQYF. The CDR3 bases are TGTGCCAGCGGTTTACTAGCGGGATTCGAGCAGTACTTC.

The CDR3 DNA is TGCGCCAGCCATCGGGGCCAGCGGGAGGGAGAGACCCAGTACTTC. Protein sequence: CASHRGQREGETQYF. The genes are TRBV5-1 and TRBJ2-5; 10 nucleotides match TRBD2. Germline CDR1 and CDR2: SGHRS and YFSETQ. The CDR3 length is 15 residues. The V and J ends lost 7 bases and 4 bases, in that order; junction bases with no gene match: 10.

This clone was recorded only once. This chain joins TRBV9 and TRBJ2-4; the D gene could be TRBD1 or TRBD2 (5 bases each). The CDR3 runs to 16 residues. Germline CDR1 is SGDLS and CDR2 is YYNGEE. V lost 4 bases and J lost 9, with 23 bases in between. As DNA, the CDR3 is TGTGCCAGCAGCCTAGGGACCTCAACGACTGGGAGCATTCAGTACTTC. It is translated as CASSLGTSTTGSIQYF. The full variable domain, in which reference TRBV9 and TRBJ2-4 provide the parts outside the CDR3, is DSGVTQTPKHLITATGQRVTLRCSPRSGDLSVYWYQQSLDQGLQFLIQYYNGEERAKGNILERFSAQQFPDLHSELNLSSLELGDSALYFCASSLGTSTTGSIQYFGAGTRLSVL.

The J gene is TRBJ2-6, the V gene TRBV5-1; D possibly corresponds to TRBD2 (6 bases). The germline V gene has CDR1 SGHRS and CDR2 YFSETQ. V was pared by 4 bases and J by 2 bases, with 10 bases between. The CDR3 consists of 15 residues. CDR3 in amino acids: CASSDGTPGANVLTF. CDR3 nucleotides: TGCGCCAGCAGCGACGGGACTCCTGGGGCCAACGTCCTGACTTTC.

This chain uses TRBV19 with TRBJ2-7, with a weak D call TRBD1 (5 bases). Between the trimmed V and J ends, which lost 3 bases and 5 bases, there was a span of 23 bases. The CDR3 runs 17 residues. Germline CDR1 is LNHDA and CDR2 is SQIVND (reference sequence). The CDR3 bases are TGTGCCAGTAGTATGCGAGTAGGGCAGGGAACCTATAACGAGCAGTACTTC. As protein: CASSMRVGQGTYNEQYF.

The table lists this clone with a count of one. The CDR3 DNA sequence: TGTGCCATCAGTACCTCCGGGACAGTCACCTACAATGAGCAGTTCTTC. Amino acid sequence: CAISTSGTVTYNEQFF. The rearrangement uses TRBV10-3 and TRBJ2-1; 7 bases line up with TRBD1. The CDR3 length is 16 residues. Germline CDR1 reads ENHRY; CDR2 reads SYGVKD. V dropped 5 bases and J dropped 2; count of bases not matched to a gene: 9.

The gene calls are TRBV19 and TRBJ2-1; possible D gene TRBD2, 5 bases. Germline V gives CDR1 LNHDA, CDR2 SQIVND (reference sequence). The CDR3 has 14 amino acids. V lost 4 bases and J 0 bases, leaving 7 bases between the germline ends. CDR3 sequence: CASSTGYSYNEQFF. In nucleotides, the CDR3 is TGTGCCAGTAGTACGGGGTACTCCTACAATGAGCAGTTCTTC.

This clone was observed a few times. The rearrangement uses TRBV25-1 and TRBJ1-1; D is perhaps TRBD1 (5 bases). The CDR3 has 14 amino acids. Between the trimmed V and J ends, which lost 6 bases and 7 bases, there was a span of 18 bases. Germline assignment: CDR1 MGHDK and CDR2 SYGVNS. The CDR3 spells CASSPGGRVGEAFF. DNA for the CDR3: TGTGCCAGCAGCCCCGGGGGGAGAGTCGGTGAAGCTTTCTTT.

The chain carries TRBV18 and TRBJ2-2; 9 bases map to TRBD2. Germline values: CDR1 KGHSH, CDR2 LQKENI. The CDR3 loop spans 16 amino acids. J gave up 9 bases and V 1 base, and 9 bases lay outside the gene matches. CDR3 residues: CASSPQDGTSFWELFF. CDR3 nucleotide sequence: TGTGCCAGCTCACCACAAGACGGGACTAGCTTCTGGGAGCTGTTTTTT. Using reference TRBV18 and TRBJ2-2 for the parts outside the CDR3, the full variable domain is NAGVMQNPRHLVRRRGQEARLRCSPMKGHSHVYWYRQLPEEGLKFMVYLQKENIIDESGMPKERFSAEFPKEGPSILRIQQVVRGDSAAYFCASSPQDGTSFWELFFGEGSRLTVL.

The chain carries TRBV6-5 and TRBJ1-3, with TRBD1 matching 9 bases. V was pared by 5 bases and J by 3 bases, with 5 bases of the junction left unmatched. Germline assignment: CDR1 MNHEY and CDR2 SVGAGI. This CDR3 has 15 residues. CDR3 sequence reads: CASSKWTGVGNTIYF. The CDR3 bases are TGTGCCAGCAGTAAATGGACAGGGGTTGGAAACACCATATATTTT.

The genes are TRBV15 and TRBJ1-5, with D possibly TRBD1 on 5 matching bases. Germline V gives CDR1 LNHNV, CDR2 YYDKDF (reference sequence). The V gene lost 0 bases and the J gene lost 7 bases, with 16 bases spanning the gap. The CDR3 extends over 16 amino acids. The CDR3 loop is CATSRDWGLVGQPQHF. CDR3 DNA sequence: TGTGCCACCAGCAGAGATTGGGGCCTGGTAGGCCAGCCCCAGCATTTT.

This sequence joins TRBV18 and TRBJ1-2; D not resolved. CDR1 is KGHSH, CDR2 LQKENI, per germline. The CDR3 length is 14 residues. V dropped 3 bases and J dropped 6 bases, with 14 bases sitting between them. The CDR3 here is CASSPLGQVHGYTF. CDR3 nucleotides: TGTGCCAGCTCACCCCTGGGCCAGGTCCATGGCTACACCTTC.

The chain carries TRBV6-1 and TRBJ1-1, with TRBD1 as a possible D gene (5 bases). Germline assignment: CDR1 MNHNS and CDR2 SASEGT. This CDR3 region has 13 residues. V was trimmed by 6 bases and J by 5 bases, leaving 13 bases between them. The CDR3 here is CASRLGEGTEAFF. In DNA form, the CDR3 reads TGTGCCAGCAGGCTAGGGGAGGGTACTGAAGCTTTCTTT.

This clone was recorded a few times. The gene calls are TRBV5-1 and TRBJ1-2; 7 bases are shared with TRBD1. CDR3 length: 14 residues. Trimming removed 4 bases from V and 2 bases from J; junction bases left unmatched: 5. The germline gives CDR1 SGHRS, CDR2 YFSETQ. The CDR3 reads CASSEGTENYGYTF. The CDR3, as DNA: TGCGCCAGCAGCGAAGGGACAGAGAACTATGGCTACACCTTC.